The clone carrying this TCR beta chain was observed a handful of times. The antigen is unknown. The sample is drawn from a study of blood T cells in healthy people across ages. Study-level results: As naive T cell percentage varied, TCR beta diversity correlated strongly with it.

A J-beta primer mix and a sample-barcoded 5' primer were used in a second PCR of about 7 to 12 cycles. TCRdb re-called the 5' RACE reads with MiXCR, one entry per CDR3 protein. The table has some 640,000 distinct CDR3 sequences, approximately 30% seen once. CDR3 length: 15 residues. From germline, CDR1 is SGHAT and CDR2 FQNNGV. The V and J ends lost 0 bases and 7 bases respectively, with 16 bases between them. The sample was blood. J is TRBJ2-7 and V is TRBV11-2; possibly TRBD1 for D (6 bases). The source of this sequence is a woman older than 75 in good health. The CDR3 coding sequence is TGTGCCAGCAGCTTAGATCAGGGGAGCTGTCGGGAGCAGTACTTC. This gives the protein CASSLDQGSCREQYF.